This TCR beta chain was identified during a study of regulatory T cells in long-lasting Graves disease. As for time point: newly diagnosed GD, antithyroid drugs for less than 3 months. Scientists built the TCR library using RNA that was extracted from PBMCs. Study-level points and caveats: With persistent disease, TRBV28, TRBJ1-2 and TRBJ2-5 were the favored segments. Patients whose Graves' disease persisted exhibited lower TCR diversity than those newly diagnosed.

Researchers made TCR beta libraries by using iRepertoire HTBI primers and running Arm-PCR on CDR3 regions. In TCRdb, the multiplex PCR reads were re-called with MiXCR into one record per CDR3 protein. The profile shows some 460,000 distinct CDR3 sequences, 15% to 20% of them singletons. In germline, CDR1 is MDHEN, CDR2 SYDVKM. The CDR3 has 14 residues. In this sample, this clonotype turned up many times. What it recognizes is unknown. One end of the junction fails to match germline, which may point to a read error. A further study also used this sample, focusing on T cells in Graves' hyperthyroidism and ophthalmopathy. Per that paper: An initial round of RT-PCR targeting the TCR CDR3 relied on the HTBI primer set. Classification by a 13 V-J model distinguished ophthalmopathy from stable hyperthyroidism.

The clonotype was recovered from a man aged 40-49 years with Graves disease. Sequenced material: peripheral blood mononuclear cells (PBMCs), taken at new diagnosis, from a patient treated with antithyroid drugs. This rearrangement joins TRBV28 to TRBJ2-1; D may correspond to TRBD1 or TRBD2 (6 bases each). The DNA of the CDR3 is TGTGCCAGCAGGTTATGGGGGGCAGACAATGAGCAGTTCTTC. This codes for CASRLWGADNEQFF.